This T cell receptor (beta chain) is from a study of CD8+CD57+ T cells in acquired aplastic anemia. About the research overall: Quantities of DNA derived from sorted CD4+ and CD8+ cells averaged around 3 ug. Where healthy donors were concerned, CD4+ cells averaged roughly 11 million reads.

Regarding this clonotype: Its antigen is still unknown. Germline is not matched at one junction end, which may reflect a read error.

Whole-study findings and limits: Patients and controls shared about 30 CD8+ CDR3 sequences, which appeared highly expressed in patients and within their immunodominant clones.

Germline V gene lookup returns CDR1 SGHTA and CDR2 FQGNSA. The length of the CDR3 is 14 residues. The use of genomic DNA as template underpinned the TCR beta VDJ and CDR3 profiling. TCRdb re-derived calls from the reads in MiXCR, one entry per CDR3 protein. The table lists just over 400,000 distinct CDR3 sequences, under 80% of them singletons. Sequences were obtained from sorted CD4+, CD8+, or CD8+CD57+ T cells (not recorded which) from PBMCs. The receptor's source is a human donor in good health, serving as a control. V gene TRBV7-2 combines with J gene TRBJ1-5; no definite D call. CDR3 nucleotide sequence: TGTGCCAGCAGCTTAGGATGGGTTAAGGGCCCACAGATTTTT. Translated, it gives CASSLGWVKGPQIF.